These 13 T cell receptor beta chains came from one sample sequenced in a study of PD-L1 blockade in urothelial cancer. TCRdb keeps only in-frame clones here, not all; method: immunoSEQ multiplex PCR. The sample records about 1,800 clones, roughly a third being singletons. Material: tumor tissue, obtained before atezolizumab (anti-PD-L1) treatment. The receptor set was obtained from a man aged 60 to 75 with urothelial cancer.

Concerning this clone: A nucleotide was unread or ambiguous, so the corresponding amino acid is written X. This sequence joins TRBV19 and TRBJ1-5; D possibly corresponds to TRBD1 (6 bases). CDR3 length equals 13 residues. V lost 9 bases, J lost 5 bases, and 14 bases lay in between. In germline, CDR1 is LNHDA, CDR2 SQIVND (reference sequence). CDR3 sequence (DNA): TGTGCCAGYGAAATCAGGGGCGATCAGCCCCAGCATTTT. This sequence encodes CAXEIRGDQPQHF. The CDR3 as a whole reads CASEIRGDQPQHF.

The chain employs TRBV18 and TRBJ2-7; 8 bases line up with TRBD1. The V gene's germline CDR1 is KGHSH and CDR2 LQKENI. The J segment lost 5 bases and the V segment lost 8 bases, leaving 5 bases of the junction unmatched. The CDR3 extends over 12 amino acids. In DNA form, the CDR3 reads TGTGCCAGCGGATGGACAGGGAACGAGCAGTACTTC. Translating gives CASGWTGNEQYF.

Here the CDR3 reads CASSPGTSGEQYF. CDR3 nucleotide sequence: TGTGCCAGTAGTCCCGGGACTTCGGGCGAGCAGTACTTC. V usage is TRBV19 and J usage is TRBJ2-7; D may be TRBD2 (6 bases). The CDR3 runs to 13 residues. Germline V CDR1 and CDR2: LNHDA, SQIVND (reference sequence). V lost 5 bases to trimming and J lost 6 bases, with 14 bases between them.

CDR3 in amino acids: CASSTNRGLSGEQYF. CDR3 nucleotide sequence: TGTGCCAGCTCTACAAACAGGGGGCTATCGGGCGAGCAGTACTTC. This chain uses TRBV18 with TRBJ2-7; 9 bases line up with TRBD1. Looked up from germline, CDR1 is KGHSH and CDR2 is LQKENI. This CDR3 is built from 15 residues. After removal of 6 bases from V and 6 bases from J, the junction contained 12 bases not matched to a gene.

This clone has just a few counts. The chain recombines TRBV7-6 with TRBJ1-3, with 9 bases that match TRBD1. V lost 0 bases to trimming and J lost 2 bases; unmatched junction nucleotides: 2. The V gene's germline CDR1 is SGHVS and CDR2 FNYEAQ. The CDR3 loop spans 16 amino acids. CDR3 residues: CASSLAGTGPGNTIYF. In DNA form, the CDR3 reads TGTGCCAGCAGCTTAGCCGGGACAGGGCCTGGAAACACCATATATTTT.

The sample holds a few counts of this clone. The chain joins TRBV9 to TRBJ1-2; 8 bases fit TRBD1. The trim removed 4 bases at V and 3 bases at J, leaving 2 bases unmatched. Germline lookup yields CDR1 SGDLS and CDR2 YYNGEE. The CDR3 spans 13 residues. The CDR3 sequence is CASSQGQDYGYTF. The DNA of the CDR3 is TGTGCCAGCAGCCAGGGACAGGACTATGGCTACACCTTC.

Ten or more counts support this clone. This chain links TRBV11-3 with TRBJ2-1; D possibly matches TRBD1 or TRBD2 (5 bases each). V gave up 5 bases and J gave up 5 bases, with 25 bases separating them. Germline values: CDR1 SGHNT, CDR2 YENEEA. This CDR3 spans 18 amino acids. The CDR3 sequence: CASSKLMGTAGRHNEQFF. The CDR3, as DNA: TGTGCCAGCAGCAAGCTAATGGGGACCGCCGGCCGTCACAATGAGCAGTTCTTC.

This chain links TRBV6-8 with TRBJ2-3; no definite D call. CDR1 is MNHGY and CDR2 is SAAAGT in the germline V gene. Trimming removed 5 bases at V and 6 bases at J, with 9 bases between. The CDR3 extends over 12 amino acids. CDR3 region: CASSLHRDTQYF. CDR3 DNA sequence: TGTGCCAGCAGTCTCCATAGGGATACGCAGTATTTT.

This clone showed up just a few times. The chain joins TRBV1 to TRBJ1-3; the table's TRBD1 call for D was not verified on the DNA. TRBV1 is a pseudogene. This CDR3 has 17 residues. In DNA form, the CDR3 reads TGCGCCAGCAGCCAACCAACAGGGGGACGGTTTGGAAACACCATATATTTT. Translation: CASSQPTGGRFGNTIYF.

The genes are TRBV23-1 and TRBJ1-4; the D gene is possibly TRBD1 (5 bases). TRBV23-1 falls under the ORF class, with uncertain function. The CDR3 totals 15 residues. V gave up 6 bases and J gave up 8 bases, with 19 bases separating them. Here the CDR3 reads CASSSTGGVGEKLFF. The CDR3, as DNA: TGCGCCAGCAGCTCGACGGGGGGAGTCGGGGAAAAACTGTTTTTT.

V usage is TRBV5-1 and J usage is TRBJ1-4; 7 bases are shared with TRBD1. Per the germline V gene, CDR1 is SGHRS and CDR2 is YFSETQ. With 4 bases clipped from V and 8 bases from J, the junction kept 11 bases outside the gene matches. CDR3 size: 15 residues. CDR3 sequence: CASSPWTGWGEKLFF. CDR3 DNA: TGCGCCAGCAGCCCGTGGACAGGTTGGGGGGAAAAACTGTTTTTT.

The chain has TRBV6-7 and TRBJ1-6; no clear D. TRBV6-7 is sorted into the ORF group, with uncertain function. Trimming removed 0 bases from V and 9 bases from J, with 9 bases in between. This CDR3 region has 14 residues. CDR3 in amino acids: CASSYSTRVSPLHF. CDR3 in DNA: TGTGCCAGCAGTTACTCGACGAGGGTTTCACCCCTCCACTTT.

This chain links TRBV28 with TRBJ2-7, with D perhaps TRBD1 or TRBD2 (5 bases each). The length of the CDR3 is 13 residues. Between the trimmed V and J ends, which lost 3 bases and 7 bases, there was a span of 13 bases. Germline assignment: CDR1 MDHEN and CDR2 SYDVKM. In DNA form, the CDR3 reads TGTGCCAGCAGTTTGGGACGGGCTGATGAGCAGTACTTC. Translating gives CASSLGRADEQYF.